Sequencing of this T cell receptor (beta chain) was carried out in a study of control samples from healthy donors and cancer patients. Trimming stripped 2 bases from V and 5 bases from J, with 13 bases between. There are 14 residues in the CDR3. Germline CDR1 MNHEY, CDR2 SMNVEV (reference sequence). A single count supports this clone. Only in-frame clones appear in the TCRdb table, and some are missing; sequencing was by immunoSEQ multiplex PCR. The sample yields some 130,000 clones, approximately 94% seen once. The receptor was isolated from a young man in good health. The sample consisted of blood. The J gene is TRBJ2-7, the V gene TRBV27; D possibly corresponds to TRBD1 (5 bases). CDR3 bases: TGTGCCAGCAGTTTACAGGGTGTAGGCAACGAGCAGTACTTC. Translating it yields CASSLQGVGNEQYF.